Sequencing of this TCR beta chain was carried out in a study of cytomegalovirus exposure and HLA in healthy donors. Study-wide background: When about 400 donors were genotyped, roughly 78% of them were found to fall in the Caucasian-associated ancestry cluster. Study conclusions and caveats: TCR beta chain V- and J-gene trimming was linked, in a later analysis, to a missense variant in DCLRE1C.

To note about this clone: No antigen is known for it.

The PCR contained 60 Vbeta and 13 Jbeta primers. Profiled with immunoSEQ multiplex PCR; TCRdb holds only in-frame clones, not every one. The data contain approximately 100,000 clones, roughly 79% of them singletons. The CDR3 has 16 residues. Germline CDR1 and CDR2: SGHRS and YFSETQ. V was trimmed by 2 bases and J by 7 bases, leaving 19 bases between them. The sequence derives from a woman in her thirties or forties in good health and CMV-seronegative. The source material was PBMCs. This sequence joins TRBV5-1 and TRBJ2-1; possible D gene TRBD1, 6 bases. CDR3 residues: CASSFQFQGTLNEQFF. The CDR3 region has the DNA TGCGCCAGCAGCTTTCAGTTCCAGGGGACCCTAAATGAGCAGTTCTTC. Drawing the rest from reference TRBV5-1 and TRBJ2-1, the complete variable domain is KAGVTQTPRYLIKTRGQQVTLSCSPISGHRSVSWYQQTPGQGLQFLFEYFSETQRNKGNFPGRFSGRQFSNSRSEMNVSTLELGDSALYLCASSFQFQGTLNEQFFGPGTRLTVL.